These 25 T cell receptor beta chains originate from one sample sequenced in a study of blood T cell repertoires in COVID-19. Data came from immunoSEQ multiplex PCR; TCRdb stores just in-frame clones and leaves some out. The sample gives 250,000 to 350,000 clones, around 89% of which show up once; about an eighth is in the top ten. The material sequenced was peripheral blood. These receptors all come from a woman aged 55-75 years with acute or convalescent COVID-19.

V gene TRBV3-1 (or the pseudogene TRBV3-2) combines with J gene TRBJ2-3; D not resolved. In germline, CDR1 is LGHDT, CDR2 YNNKEL (reference sequence). The CDR3 runs to 14 residues. The V gene lost 0 bases and the J gene lost 4 bases, with 8 bases spanning the gap. The CDR3 region has the DNA TGTGCCAGCAGCCAAGATCCAAGAGCAGATACGCAGTATTTT. It codes for CASSQDPRADTQYF.

Worth noting for this clone: In the same sample, other DNA sequences code for this CDR3. The chain carries TRBV5-1 and TRBJ1-4; D is undetermined. The V end lost 0 bases, the J end lost 1 base, and 7 bases lay between the germline ends. The CDR3 is 15 residues long. CDR1 is SGHRS, CDR2 YFSETQ, per germline. This CDR3 is CASSLVAGTNEKLFF. In DNA, the CDR3 is TGCGCCAGCAGCTTGGTGGCAGGAACTAATGAAAAACTGTTTTTT.

The chain employs TRBV6-5 and TRBJ2-5, with 13 bases that match TRBD2. V gave up 4 bases and J gave up 5 bases; unmatched junction bases: 4. Germline CDR1 is MNHEY and CDR2 is SVGAGI. The length of the CDR3 is 15 residues. Here the CDR3 reads CASSSRLAGGETQYF. The CDR3 nucleotides read TGTGCCAGCAGTTCCAGACTAGCGGGAGGCGAGACCCAGTACTTC.

V is TRBV24-1 and J is TRBJ1-1; D is undetermined. Germline CDR1 and CDR2: KGHDR and SFDVKD. V was shortened by 5 bases and J by 5 bases, with 11 bases between the two germline ends. This CDR3 comprises 13 residues. CDR3 in amino acids: CATSALGATEAFF. Written as DNA, the CDR3 is TGTGCCACCAGTGCCCTAGGCGCAACTGAAGCTTTCTTT.

The chain combines TRBV19 with TRBJ2-7; the D gene is possibly TRBD2 (5 bases). CDR1 and CDR2 (germline): LNHDA, SQIVND (reference sequence). Trimming cost V 5 bases and J 1 base, with 15 bases left between them. The length of the CDR3 is 15 residues. The CDR3 DNA is TGTGCCAGTAGTCTCATGCCGACGGGGTCCTACGAGCAGTACTTC. It yields the protein CASSLMPTGSYEQYF.

This chain uses TRBV19 with TRBJ1-4; no reliable D call. CDR3 length equals 14 residues. Per the germline V gene, CDR1 is LNHDA and CDR2 is SQIVND (reference sequence). V was trimmed by 5 bases and J by 7 bases, leaving 14 bases between them. DNA for the CDR3: TGTGCCAGTAGTCCTAGAGAGTTTCTTGAAAAACTGTTTTTT. Translating gives CASSPREFLEKLFF.

The chain is built from TRBV19 and TRBJ1-5; 8 bases are shared with TRBD1. The ends lost 4 bases at V and 2 bases at J; junction bases unmatched: 1. The CDR3 spans 14 residues. CDR1 LNHDA and CDR2 SQIVND come from the germline V gene (reference sequence). CDR3 sequence: CASSTDRGNQPQHF. The CDR3 bases are TGTGCCAGTAGTACGGACAGGGGCAATCAGCCCCAGCATTTT.

The rearrangement uses TRBV11-1 and TRBJ2-7; 9 bases line up with TRBD1. The CDR3 runs to 12 residues. V lost 5 bases, J lost 6 bases, and 2 bases stayed unmatched. Germline-derived CDR1 and CDR2 are SGHAT and FQDESV (reference sequence). The CDR3 sequence: CASSKDRGEQYF. CDR3 sequence (DNA): TGTGCCAGCAGCAAGGACAGGGGCGAGCAGTACTTC. Based on the CDR3 plus reference TRBV11-1 and TRBJ2-7, the full variable domain is EAEVAQSPRYKITEKSQAVAFWCDPISGHATLYWYRQILGQGPELLVQFQDESVVDDSQLPKDRFSAERLKGVDSTLKIQPAELGDSAMYLCASSKDRGEQYFGPGTRLTVT.

The rearrangement links TRBV7-2 to TRBJ1-6, with 7 bases that match TRBD1. The J segment lost 9 bases and the V segment lost 4 bases, leaving 9 bases of the junction unmatched. CDR1 and CDR2 from the germline V gene are SGHTA and FQGNSA. The CDR3 covers 15 residues. CDR3: CASSSETGRTSPLHF. The CDR3 nucleotides are TGTGCCAGCAGCTCAGAGACAGGGAGAACTTCACCCCTCCACTTT. The full variable domain, in which reference TRBV7-2 and TRBJ1-6 provide the parts outside the CDR3, is GAGVSQSPSNKVTEKGKDVELRCDPISGHTALYWYRQSLGQGLEFLIYFQGNSAPDKSGLPSDRFSAERTGGSVSTLTIQRTQQEDSAVYLCASSSETGRTSPLHFGNGTRLTVT.

V and J are TRBV11-1 and TRBJ2-1; TRBD2 matches at 10 bases. The CDR3 runs 15 residues. The germline V gene encodes CDR1 SGHAT and CDR2 FQDESV (reference sequence). V lost 5 bases to trimming and J lost 10 bases; unmatched junction nucleotides: 11. The DNA of the CDR3 is TGTGCCAGCAGCGGAGTCCTAGCGGGAGAGGGAGAGCAGTTCTTC. Translated: CASSGVLAGEGEQFF.

The V call is TRBV15, the J call TRBJ2-3; 13 bases map to TRBD2. The V gene's germline CDR1 is LNHNV and CDR2 YYDKDF (reference sequence). Trimming cost V 8 bases and J 2 bases; bases outside gene matches: 7. This CDR3 comprises 16 residues. In DNA form, the CDR3 reads TGTGCCACCCTAAAGACTAGCGGGGGGAACACAGATACGCAGTATTTT. This encodes CATLKTSGGNTDTQYF.

The chain links TRBV5-1 to TRBJ1-2, with D uncertain. The CDR3 runs 13 residues. V was shortened by 4 bases and J by 1 base, with 8 bases between the two germline ends. The germline gives CDR1 SGHRS, CDR2 YFSETQ. Here the CDR3 reads CASSPTHNYGYTF. The CDR3 DNA sequence: TGCGCCAGCAGCCCGACTCATAACTATGGCTACACCTTC.

The chain joins TRBV5-5 to TRBJ2-3, with 8 bases that match TRBD2. CDR1 is SGHKS and CDR2 is YYEKEE in the germline V gene (reference sequence). After removal of 0 bases from V and 2 bases from J, the junction contained 5 bases not matched to a gene. The CDR3 covers 16 residues. This chain's CDR3 is CASSLAGGRFTDTQYF. In DNA, the CDR3 is TGTGCCAGCAGCTTGGCGGGAGGGCGATTCACAGATACGCAGTATTTT.

The chain employs TRBV19 and TRBJ1-1; no definite D call. Trimming left V 1 base short and J 8 bases short, with 17 bases between. The CDR3 contains 15 residues. Per germline, CDR1 LNHDA and CDR2 SQIVND (reference sequence). The CDR3 here is CASSIGGTFPPEAFF. The CDR3 DNA reads TGTGCCAGTAGTATAGGAGGCACCTTTCCCCCCGAAGCTTTCTTT.

This clone appeared a single time. The V gene is TRBV28, the J gene TRBJ2-1, with 9 bases lining up with TRBD1. The CDR3 runs to 15 residues. Germline-derived CDR1 and CDR2 are MDHEN and SYDVKM. The V gene end was trimmed by 2 bases and the J gene end by 5 bases; junction bases not matched to a gene: 4. CDR3 DNA: TGTGCCAGCAGTTTAAGGGACAGGGTTGACAATGAGCAGTTCTTC. Translation gives CASSLRDRVDNEQFF.

The chain is built from TRBV6-5 and TRBJ2-5; TRBD2 matches 8 bases. The CDR3 covers 13 residues. V trimming: 6 bases; J trimming: 5 bases; junction bases outside the gene matches: 5. From germline, CDR1 is MNHEY and CDR2 SVGAGI. CDR3 sequence (DNA): TGTGCCAGCAGCCCGGGAGGGGCCGAGACCCAGTACTTC. Its protein product is CASSPGGAETQYF.

The V call is TRBV19, the J call TRBJ2-1; perhaps TRBD1 as D (5 bases). CDR3 length: 13 amino acids. Germline assignment: CDR1 LNHDA and CDR2 SQIVND (reference sequence). V was shortened by 10 bases and J by 4 bases, with 14 bases between the two germline ends. The CDR3 spells CATLDPGYNEQFF. CDR3 nucleotide sequence: TGTGCCACCCTAGACCCAGGGTACAATGAGCAGTTCTTC.

The chain uses TRBV15 and TRBJ1-2, with TRBD1 identical over 10 bases. The CDR3 covers 15 residues. Looked up from germline, CDR1 is LNHNV and CDR2 is YYDKDF (reference sequence). V was clipped by 0 bases and J by 4 bases; unmatched bases: 2. CDR3 sequence (DNA): TGTGCCACCAGCAGAGAGGGACAGGGGACCTATGGCTACACCTTC. Translation gives CATSREGQGTYGYTF.

The genes are TRBV4-3 and TRBJ2-1; possibly TRBD2 for D (6 bases). There are 15 residues in the CDR3. V lost 0 bases to trimming and J lost 10 bases, with 16 bases between them. Germline values: CDR1 LGHNA, CDR2 YSLEER. The CDR3 nucleotides read TGCGCCAGCAGCCAAGATCCGGGAGCCCCCCGGGAGCAGTTCTTC. It encodes CASSQDPGAPREQFF.

The table lists this clone with a count of one. The chain employs TRBV6-2 or TRBV6-3 and TRBJ2-1; TRBD2 might be the D (6 bases). Germline assignment: CDR1 MNHEY and CDR2 SVGEGT. Trimming stripped 2 bases from V and 4 bases from J, with 18 bases between. The CDR3 spans 17 residues. The DNA of the CDR3 is TGTGCCAGCAGTTACCTCGTTGCTGGGGGGAGGTACAATGAGCAGTTCTTC. Encoded protein: CASSYLVAGGRYNEQFF.

This rearrangement joins TRBV11-2 to TRBJ2-7; TRBD1 agrees at 8 bases. The CDR3 sequence is 14 residues long. The ends lost 4 bases at V and 3 bases at J; junction bases unmatched: 5. CDR1 is SGHAT, CDR2 FQNNGV, per germline. CDR3 in amino acids: CASSSGQGIYEQYF. DNA of the CDR3: TGTGCCAGCAGCTCAGGACAGGGTATCTACGAGCAGTACTTC. The complete variable domain, with remaining parts taken from reference TRBV11-2 and TRBJ2-7, reads EAGVAQSPRYKIIEKRQSVAFWCNPISGHATLYWYQQILGQGPKLLIQFQNNGVVDDSQLPKDRFSAERLKGVDSTLKIQPAKLEDSAVYLCASSSGQGIYEQYFGPGTRLTVT.

The rearrangement joins TRBV7-9 to TRBJ2-7; no clear D gene. Germline CDR1 is SEHNR and CDR2 is FQNEAQ (reference sequence). The V and J ends lost 3 bases and 0 bases respectively, with 9 bases between them. There are 14 residues in the CDR3. CDR3 in amino acids: CASSFALSSYEQYF. The CDR3 coding sequence is TGTGCCAGCAGCTTTGCCCTAAGCTCCTACGAGCAGTACTTC.

The rearrangement uses TRBV12-3 or TRBV12-4 and TRBJ2-1; tentative D call: TRBD2 (6 bases). This CDR3 region has 12 residues. V gave up 3 bases and J gave up 8 bases, with 8 bases separating them. For the CDR3, the DNA is TGTGCCAGCAGTTTGGGGACTTATGAGCAGTTCTTC. Amino acids: CASSLGTYEQFF.

For this clone: Other nucleotide sequences in the sample specify the same CDR3. The J gene is TRBJ2-1, the V gene TRBV7-9; weak D call: TRBD2 (6 bases). The CDR3 sequence is 13 residues long. V was clipped by 0 bases and J by 6 bases, with 6 bases between them. Looked up from germline, CDR1 is SEHNR and CDR2 is FQNEAQ (reference sequence). CDR3 sequence: CASSLAGGNEQFF. As DNA, the CDR3 is TGTGCCAGCAGCTTAGCCGGGGGCAATGAGCAGTTCTTC.

This chain uses TRBV29-1 with TRBJ2-7, with TRBD1 as a possible D gene (5 bases). The CDR3 covers 11 residues. Germline V gene data show CDR1 as SQVTM and CDR2 as ANQGSEA. Trimming cost V 3 bases and J 4 bases, with 7 bases left between them. CDR3 region: CSVDRGYEQYF. The CDR3 DNA follows: TGCAGCGTTGATAGGGGATACGAGCAGTACTTC.